This paragraph reports one T cell receptor (beta chain). CDR3 size: 15 residues. The germline CDR1 and CDR2 sequences are SGHRS and YFSETQ. V lost 2 bases to trimming and J lost 1 base; unmatched junction nucleotides: 5. Participants were aged about 18 to 90 years, lived in under 30 US areas, and enrolled virtually. Assignment of participants to cohorts was predicated upon participant-reported clinical history. This record comes from a study of blood T cell repertoires in COVID-19. Across the study: T cells, B-cell-depleted T cells, or PBMCs supplied cDNA or gDNA.

Per the authors' pipeline: Estimation of nucleated cell counts was performed using reference gene primer amplification. The data were produced by immunoSEQ multiplex PCR, yet TCRdb's version contains in-frame clones alone and is incomplete. The V and J calls and clone size were taken over from that table, and D and trimming were inferred from the DNA. The sample comprises hundreds of thousands of clones, roughly 90% of which are singletons, and 3% rests with the top ten. What was sequenced was PBMCs or T cells enriched from blood (not recorded which). The sequence was collected from a woman aged 50 to 60 who had recovered from COVID-19. The genes are TRBV5-1 and TRBJ2-7, with 8 bases identical to TRBD1. Here the CDR3 DNA reads TGCGCCAGCAGCTTAACAGGGGGGTTATCCTACGAGCAGTACTTC. Translated, it gives CASSLTGGLSYEQYF.